The 14 T cell receptor beta chains below all came from one sample that was sequenced in a study of blood T cells in healthy people across ages (dated by TCRdb to between 2014 and 2017). Receptor amplification or capture employed 5' RACE. TCRdb names Illumina HiSeq 2500 as the instrument used. The second PCR ran for about 6 to 12 cycles and used a J-beta primer mix along with a sample-barcoded 5' primer. Clones were called with MiXCR by TCRdb after fastp trimmed the public reads at Q25, and only in-frame beta chains were retained. Each entry merges the rows of one CDR3 protein and shows their most common DNA and genes. The sample yields about 1.5 million distinct CDR3 sequences; 35% to 45% were counted once. The ten largest clonotypes hold roughly 8.2% of the sample. Sequenced sample: blood. The receptors derive from a woman under 30 in good health.

This clonotype has at least ten counts. This sequence joins TRBV12-3 or TRBV12-4 and TRBJ2-3; 8 bases fit TRBD1. J was trimmed by 5 bases and V by 6 bases; bases with no gene match: 4. The CDR3 extends over 13 amino acids. The CDR3 DNA follows: TGTGCCAGCAGACCGACAGGGGAAGATACGCAGTATTTT. Encoded protein: CASRPTGEDTQYF.

The table lists this clonotype with a few counts. The V gene is TRBV7-8, the J gene TRBJ2-5; TRBD1 might be the D (6 bases). This CDR3 region has 14 residues. CDR1 is SGHVS and CDR2 is FQNEAQ in the germline V gene. The V end lost 5 bases, the J end lost 5 bases, and 15 bases lay between the germline ends. The CDR3 nucleotides are TGTGCCAGCAGCCAAGGGACAACGAGGGAGACCCAGTACTTC. This encodes CASSQGTTRETQYF.

This clonotype was detected ten times or more. The chain recombines TRBV7-9 with TRBJ2-1; the D is unclear. There are 12 residues in the CDR3. Germline values: CDR1 SEHNR, CDR2 FQNEAQ (reference sequence). V lost 5 bases, J lost 6 bases, and 8 bases lay in between. The CDR3 sequence is CASSRTINEQFF. The CDR3 DNA is TGTGCCAGCAGCAGAACTATCAATGAGCAGTTCTTC.

Concerning this clonotype: Mismatch with germline at one junction end may stem from a read error. V usage is TRBV27 and J usage is TRBJ2-1, with TRBD2 matching 7 bases. Germline assignment: CDR1 MNHEY and CDR2 SMNVEV (reference sequence). The CDR3 is 14 residues long. The CDR3: CANSLGTMRDEQFF. CDR3 DNA sequence: TGTGCCAACAGTCTTGGGACTATGAGAGATGAGCAGTTCTTC.

V usage is TRBV12-3 or TRBV12-4 and J usage is TRBJ2-1; 7 bases are shared with TRBD1. The CDR3 consists of 17 residues. V gave up 8 bases and J gave up 8 bases; unmatched junction bases: 21. The CDR3 DNA reads TGTGCCAGCTACCAAGAAGGCAGGGGGATAGTTGTAGATGAGCAGTTCTTC. It specifies CASYQEGRGIVVDEQFF.

The chain links TRBV12-3 or TRBV12-4 to TRBJ1-2, with D perhaps TRBD1 (5 bases). This CDR3 comprises 15 residues. The V and J ends lost 3 bases and 7 bases respectively, with 18 bases between them. CDR3 DNA sequence: TGTGCCAGCAGTTTTAGCACTCCAGGGTCCCCTGGCTACACCTTC. Its protein is CASSFSTPGSPGYTF.

The chain combines TRBV21-1 with TRBJ2-2; TRBD2 is the table's D call, not checked against the DNA. TRBV21-1 has pseudogene status. This CDR3 region has 17 residues. CDR3 DNA sequence: TGTGCCAGCAGCAAAGAGGTGGTAGCGGGCCCCCCCGGGGAGCTGTTTTTT. Amino acid sequence: CASSKEVVAGPPGELFF.

The chain links TRBV5-1 to TRBJ2-7; D is uncertain. The V end was cut by 1 base, the J end by 7 bases, with 12 bases between. Germline V gene sequence: CDR1 SGHRS, CDR2 YFSETQ. The CDR3 covers 13 residues. This CDR3 reads CASSLNTGLEQYF. The CDR3 region has the DNA TGCGCCAGCAGCTTGAATACTGGGCTTGAGCAGTACTTC.

The chain is built from TRBV20-1 and TRBJ2-1; the D gene is possibly TRBD2 (5 bases). Germline values: CDR1 DFQATT, CDR2 SNEGSKA (reference sequence). The length of the CDR3 is 12 residues. The V gene lost 7 bases and the J gene lost 4 bases, with 11 bases spanning the gap. The CDR3 protein is CSGGERYNEQFF. The CDR3, as DNA: TGCAGTGGTGGGGAGAGGTACAATGAGCAGTTCTTC.

The count of this clonotype is one. This rearrangement joins TRBV27 to TRBJ2-5; 9 bases match TRBD1. Germline V lookup: CDR1 MNHEY, CDR2 SMNVEV (reference sequence). V shed 5 bases, J shed 5 bases, and the junction held 9 bases outside the gene matches. The CDR3 length is 15 residues. This chain's CDR3 is CASSTPGQGWETQYF. CDR3 DNA: TGTGCCAGCAGTACGCCGGGACAGGGTTGGGAGACCCAGTACTTC.

This chain joins TRBV3-1 and TRBJ2-1; D tentatively reads TRBD1 or TRBD2 (6 bases each). Looked up from germline, CDR1 is LGHDT and CDR2 is YNNKEL (reference sequence). V was cut by 3 bases and J by 7 bases, with 16 bases left in between. The CDR3 contains 15 residues. CDR3 sequence (DNA): TGTGCCAGCAGCCATCGACTAGGAGGGGGGAATGAGCAGTTCTTC. Translating gives CASSHRLGGGNEQFF.

This clonotype appeared a few times. J is TRBJ2-1 and V is TRBV5-6, with D maybe TRBD2 (5 bases). V shed 4 bases and J shed 1 base, with 15 bases lying between them. The V gene's germline CDR1 is SGHDT and CDR2 YYEEEE. This CDR3 is built from 16 residues. This chain's CDR3 is CASSRLDFQSYNEQFF. CDR3 in DNA: TGTGCCAGCAGCCGATTGGACTTTCAATCCTACAATGAGCAGTTCTTC.

The chain combines TRBV5-1 with TRBJ2-5; D is possibly TRBD1 or TRBD2 (6 bases each). CDR1 and CDR2 from the germline V gene are SGHRS and YFSETQ. The V end lost 0 bases, the J end lost 3 bases, and 15 bases lay between the germline ends. This CDR3 has 16 residues. The DNA of the CDR3 is TGCGCCAGCAGCTTGGAGGCCGGGGGCCGCAAAGAGACCCAGTACTTC. Protein: CASSLEAGGRKETQYF.

As DNA, the CDR3 is TGTGCCAGCAGCTTAGCGCTCGGGACAGTGAACTATGGCTACACCTTC. It translates to CASSLALGTVNYGYTF. V usage is TRBV7-2 and J usage is TRBJ1-2; TRBD1 aligns across 7 bases. Germline V gives CDR1 SGHTA, CDR2 FQGNSA. Trimming removed 0 bases from V and 2 bases from J; junction bases left unmatched: 6. CDR3 length: 16 residues.